This TCR beta chain was profiled in a study of regulatory T cells in long-lasting Graves disease. Study-wide background: The term persistent Graves' disease signified upward of 5 years on antithyroid drugs with positive TSH receptor antibodies. Study conclusions and caveats: Persistent disease was associated with favored TRBV28 usage and with favored use of TRBJ1-2 and TRBJ2-5. Accuracy may have been reduced by the small sample size.

Time point specified: persistent/refractory GD, antithyroid drugs over 5 years with positive TRAb. After RNA was extracted from PBMCs, the TCR library was made from it. The patients were enrolled through endocrinology in Xi'an, China. Combining iRepertoire HTBI primers with Arm-PCR of CDR3 regions, the authors built TCR beta libraries. TCRdb called the multiplex PCR reads again in MiXCR, with one record for every CDR3 protein. The table has about 470,000 distinct CDR3 sequences, about a fifth seen once. This CDR3 region has 16 residues. Germline assignment: CDR1 LNHDA and CDR2 SQIVND (reference sequence). Concerning this clonotype itself: The antigen remains unidentified. A much larger clonotype is one base distant, so this may be a read error.

The source of this sequence is a female donor with Graves disease. The V and J genes are TRBV19 and TRBJ1-1; D might be TRBD1 (5 bases). Source: peripheral blood mononuclear cells (PBMCs), taken when the disease was refractory, from a patient treated with antithyroid drugs. The CDR3 nucleotides are TGTGCCGGTAGTATGGTCCGGGGGTATGGGGACACTGAAGCTTTCTTT. Translating it yields CAGSMVRGYGDTEAFF.